This TCR beta chain was recorded in a study of T cell responses to AZD1222 COVID-19 vaccine. V dropped 4 bases and J dropped 3; count of bases not matched to a gene: 10. The CDR3 length is 16 residues. CDR1 is SGHDT, CDR2 YYEEEE, per germline. Sequenced by immunoSEQ multiplex PCR; TCRdb stores in-frame clones only, minus some. The table has roughly 77,000 clones, around 92% seen once. This clone is deemed medium-sized (0.01 to 0.1%). The sample here was peripheral blood, taken on day 0 of MenACWY control vaccination. The receptor was derived from an adult in good health. This chain uses TRBV5-6 with TRBJ2-7; 10 bases map to TRBD2. The CDR3: CASSLLLAGVFYEQYF. The CDR3 nucleotides read TGTGCCAGCAGCCTACTTCTAGCGGGAGTCTTCTACGAGCAGTACTTC.